These 29 T cell receptor beta chains were sequenced from one sample in a study of blood T cell repertoires in COVID-19. Here immunoSEQ multiplex PCR was the method, and the copy in TCRdb shows in-frame clones only, minus some. The sample holds 100,000 to 150,000 clones, roughly 92% seen once. Specimen: peripheral blood. The receptors derive from a man aged 50 to 60 with COVID-19, enrolled during active disease.

On this clone itself: Additional DNA sequences in this sample encode the identical CDR3. The chain couples TRBV6-2 or TRBV6-3 to TRBJ2-7, with 8 bases that match TRBD1. CDR3 length: 15 residues. V shed 2 bases, J shed 3 bases, and the junction held 6 bases outside the gene matches. Germline values: CDR1 MNHEY, CDR2 SVGEGT. CDR3 coding DNA: TGTGCCAGCAGTTACGAGGGGACAGGAGACTACGAGCAGTACTTC. Residues: CASSYEGTGDYEQYF.

The V gene is TRBV7-8, the J gene TRBJ2-7; tentatively, D is TRBD2 (5 bases). CDR1 is SGHVS, CDR2 FQNEAQ, per germline. Trimming removed 5 bases from V and 2 bases from J, with 13 bases in between. This CDR3 comprises 14 residues. The CDR3 DNA reads TGTGCCAGCAGCCCTAGACGGACTCCCTACGAGCAGTACGTC. Amino acids: CASSPRRTPYEQYV.

CDR3 sequence: CASSFRQQAEKLFF. The DNA for the CDR3 is TGTGCCAGTAGTTTTCGACAGCAGGCAGAAAAACTGTTTTTT. This chain connects TRBV19 to TRBJ1-4; possible D gene TRBD1, 5 bases. Trimming took 5 bases from V and 8 from J, leaving 15 bases between them. Germline lookup yields CDR1 LNHDA and CDR2 SQIVND (reference sequence). This CDR3 contains 14 residues.

V gene TRBV21-1 combines with J gene TRBJ2-7; the table's D call TRBD1 went unverified against the DNA. TRBV21-1 is marked as a pseudogene. The CDR3 sequence is 16 residues long. The CDR3 loop reads CASSKALRDREHEQYV. In DNA form, the CDR3 reads TGTGCCAGCAGCAAAGCGCTACGGGACAGGGAGCACGAGCAGTACGTC.

This clone was seen only once. This sequence joins TRBV18 and TRBJ2-5, with 9 nucleotides matching TRBD1. This CDR3 is 16 amino acids long. V lost 5 bases to trimming and J lost 1 base; unmatched junction nucleotides: 8. Germline values: CDR1 KGHSH, CDR2 LQKENI. The CDR3 DNA reads TGTGCCAGCTCAAATCCGGGACAGGGTATCCAAGAGACCCAGTACTTC. Protein: CASSNPGQGIQETQYF.

This clone was found a few times. The chain couples TRBV9 to TRBJ1-2; the D is unclear. The germline CDR1 and CDR2 sequences are SGDLS and YYNGEE. Trimming removed 0 bases from V and 8 bases from J, with 20 bases in between. The CDR3 runs to 16 residues. CDR3 bases: TGTGCCAGCAGCGTAGAGTGGGATTCTACTTCTAGCGGCTACACCTTC. Translation: CASSVEWDSTSSGYTF. The entire variable domain, with the rest obtained from reference TRBV9 and TRBJ1-2, is as follows: DSGVTQTPKHLITATGQRVTLRCSPRSGDLSVYWYQQSLDQGLQFLIQYYNGEERAKGNILERFSAQQFPDLHSELNLSSLELGDSALYFCASSVEWDSTSSGYTFGSGTRLTVV.

The chain uses TRBV2 and TRBJ1-6, with D possibly matching TRBD1 (6 bases). V lost 7 bases to trimming and J lost 7 bases, with 14 bases between them. Germline V gene lookup returns CDR1 SNHLY and CDR2 FYNNEI. CDR3 length: 14 amino acids. CDR3 DNA sequence: TGTGCCAGCAAGGGGGTGATGGAAAATTCACCCCTCCACTTT. Its translation: CASKGVMENSPLHF.

The chain carries TRBV4-1 and TRBJ2-1, with 12 bases fitting TRBD2. The CDR3 length is 19 residues. V was clipped by 1 base and J by 6 bases; unmatched bases: 13. Per germline, CDR1 MGHRA and CDR2 YSYEKL. The DNA for the CDR3 is TGCGCCAGCAGCCAAGTGGAGCTAGCGGGAGGGACTTATGGCAATGAGCAGTTCTTC. Encoded protein: CASSQVELAGGTYGNEQFF.

This chain connects TRBV15 to TRBJ2-7; D is perhaps TRBD1 (6 bases). The germline gives CDR1 LNHNV, CDR2 YYDKDF (reference sequence). V lost 0 bases to trimming and J lost 7 bases, with 10 bases between them. The CDR3 consists of 13 residues. CDR3 amino acids: CATSRDRQGEQYF. DNA for the CDR3: TGTGCCACCAGCAGAGATAGGCAGGGGGAGCAGTACTTC.

V gene TRBV27 combines with J gene TRBJ2-1, with D maybe TRBD2 (6 bases). CDR1 is MNHEY, CDR2 SMNVEV, per germline (reference sequence). V was shortened by 4 bases and J by 6 bases, with 16 bases between the two germline ends. The CDR3 has 15 amino acids. The CDR3 DNA is TGTGCCAGCAGTTCACTAGGACTATCTGGCAATGAGCAGTTCTTC. Translated: CASSSLGLSGNEQFF.

The gene calls are TRBV7-9 and TRBJ2-2, with 9 bases lining up with TRBD2. Per germline, CDR1 SEHNR and CDR2 FQNEAQ (reference sequence). There are 18 residues in the CDR3. V gave up 0 bases and J gave up 5 bases; unmatched junction bases: 10. This CDR3 reads CASSLAAGGPLGTGELFF. CDR3 sequence (DNA): TGTGCCAGCAGCTTAGCGGCGGGAGGGCCTCTTGGAACCGGGGAGCTGTTTTTT. The full variable domain, its missing parts supplied by reference TRBV7-9 and TRBJ2-2, is DTGVSQNPRHKITKRGQNVTFRCDPISEHNRLYWYRQTLGQGPEFLTYFQNEAQLEKSRLLSDRFSAERPKGSFSTLEIQRTEQGDSAMYLCASSLAAGGPLGTGELFFGEGSRLTVL.

The chain has TRBV2 and TRBJ2-1, with D perhaps TRBD2 (6 bases). The CDR3 extends over 13 amino acids. Trimming removed 6 bases from V and 5 bases from J, with 11 bases in between. Germline CDR1 and CDR2: SNHLY and FYNNEI. Here the CDR3 DNA reads TGTGCCAGCAGCTTGGGACTGAACAATGAGCAGTTCTTC. Protein: CASSLGLNNEQFF.

For the CDR3, the DNA is TGTGCCAGCAGTCGCCCAGATCGGGCCGGGGAGCTGTTTTTT. Protein product: CASSRPDRAGELFF. V usage is TRBV27 and J usage is TRBJ2-2; the D is unclear. The V end lost 5 bases, the J end lost 6 bases, and 13 bases lay between the germline ends. The germline gives CDR1 MNHEY, CDR2 SMNVEV (reference sequence). CDR3 length equals 14 residues.

The chain has TRBV27 and TRBJ1-1; 7 nucleotides line up with TRBD1. There are 14 residues in the CDR3. Germline CDR1 and CDR2: MNHEY and SMNVEV (reference sequence). V was pared by 2 bases and J by 5 bases, with 5 bases of the junction left unmatched. The CDR3 region is CASSLEGAITEAFF. The DNA for the CDR3 is TGTGCCAGCAGTTTAGAGGGGGCGATAACTGAAGCTTTCTTT.

The rearrangement joins TRBV7-6 to TRBJ1-5, with 10 bases aligning to TRBD1. V lost 3 bases, J lost 3 bases, and 2 bases stayed unmatched. CDR3 length equals 15 residues. The germline V gene encodes CDR1 SGHVS and CDR2 FNYEAQ. In nucleotides, the CDR3 is TGTGCCAGCAGCTTTGGGACAGGGGACAATCAGCCCCAGCATTTT. It translates to CASSFGTGDNQPQHF.

The V gene is TRBV6-1, the J gene TRBJ2-1, with 11 bases fitting TRBD2. The CDR3 is 16 residues long. Trimming took 4 bases from V and 6 from J; bases not matched to a gene: 8. Germline V gene data show CDR1 as MNHNS and CDR2 as SASEGT. CDR3: CASSASGRMSGNEQFF. As DNA, the CDR3 is TGTGCCAGCAGTGCTAGCGGGAGGATGTCCGGCAATGAGCAGTTCTTC.

This chain joins TRBV28 and TRBJ1-6; D is perhaps TRBD1 (6 bases). Germline values: CDR1 MDHEN, CDR2 SYDVKM. This CDR3 has 14 amino acids. V lost 4 bases and J lost 6, with 10 bases in between. CDR3 protein: CASSSGAFNSPLHF. CDR3 sequence (DNA): TGTGCCAGCAGTTCAGGGGCGTTTAATTCACCCCTCCACTTT.

This chain joins TRBV30 and TRBJ2-1; TRBD2 agrees at 7 bases. The germline V gene has CDR1 GTSNPN and CDR2 SVGIG (reference sequence). The CDR3 covers 14 residues. V lost 0 bases to trimming and J lost 6 bases; unmatched junction nucleotides: 5. CDR3 region: CAWSVREGRNEQFF. The CDR3 DNA reads as TGTGCCTGGAGTGTGAGGGAGGGCCGCAATGAGCAGTTCTTC.

The chain joins TRBV5-1 to TRBJ2-3; D remains unclear. CDR1 is SGHRS, CDR2 YFSETQ, per germline. The CDR3 totals 13 residues. V was cut by 3 bases and J by 4 bases, with 9 bases left in between. The CDR3 nucleotides read TGCGCCAGCAGCTGGTACGGTTCAGATACGCAGTATTTT. As protein: CASSWYGSDTQYF.

The chain has TRBV4-2 and TRBJ1-1; D is unresolved. This CDR3 is 13 amino acids long. Trimming shortened V by 1 base and J by 2 bases, and 5 bases separated the two germline ends. Germline lookup yields CDR1 LGHNA and CDR2 YNFKEQ. The CDR3 region is CASSQARNTEAFF. CDR3 nucleotide sequence: TGTGCCAGCAGCCAAGCCAGAAACACTGAAGCTTTCTTT.

The rearrangement joins TRBV2 to TRBJ2-3, with a weak D call TRBD2 (5 bases). The CDR3 runs to 14 residues. From germline, CDR1 is SNHLY and CDR2 FYNNEI. The ends were cut back, 6 bases at V and 0 bases at J, with 10 bases in the middle. In DNA form, the CDR3 reads TGTGCCAGCAGAAGAGGGCCAAGCACAGATACGCAGTATTTT. It codes for CASRRGPSTDTQYF.

V gene TRBV7-3 combines with J gene TRBJ2-5; 8 bases match TRBD2. V shed 4 bases, J shed 4 bases, and the junction held 8 bases outside the gene matches. This CDR3 contains 15 residues. Germline V gives CDR1 SGHTA, CDR2 FQGTGA. DNA for the CDR3: TGTGCCAGCAGCTCAAGCGGGAGCGTCGGAGAGACCCAGTACTTC. Protein sequence: CASSSSGSVGETQYF.

The chain couples TRBV7-2 to TRBJ2-2, with TRBD1 matching 9 bases. Germline CDR1 SGHTA, CDR2 FQGNSA. Trimming took 5 bases from V and 2 from J; bases not matched to a gene: 3. This CDR3 has 15 amino acids. The CDR3 nucleotides read TGTGCCAGCAGCCGGGACAGGGACAACACCGGGGAGCTGTTTTTT. Protein: CASSRDRDNTGELFF.

This clone was counted a single time. The chain employs TRBV29-1 and TRBJ2-1; TRBD2 matches 8 bases. The CDR3 spans 15 residues. Germline assignment: CDR1 SQVTM and CDR2 ANQGSEA. Trimming cost V 0 bases and J 4 bases; bases outside gene matches: 5. This CDR3 is CSVEDWRGAYNEQFF. The CDR3 DNA follows: TGCAGCGTTGAAGATTGGCGGGGGGCATACAATGAGCAGTTCTTC.

The chain uses TRBV18 and TRBJ1-5, with 7 bases identical to TRBD1. Germline CDR1 and CDR2: KGHSH and LQKENI. The CDR3 has 14 amino acids. J was trimmed by 7 bases and V by 3 bases; bases with no gene match: 6. CDR3 region: CASSPPGGEQPQHF. As DNA, the CDR3 is TGTGCCAGCTCACCCCCAGGGGGAGAACAGCCCCAGCATTTT.

Comment on this clone: A junction end diverges from the germline sequence, so it may reflect a read error. This chain joins TRBV20-1 and TRBJ2-5; the match to TRBD2 covers 8 bases. This CDR3 comprises 14 residues. Germline V gives CDR1 DFQATT, CDR2 SNEGSKA (reference sequence). CDR3 sequence: CSASLKSGRESQYF. The CDR3 DNA sequence: TGCAGTGCTAGTCTGAAAAGCGGGAGAGAGTCCCAGTACTTC.

The rearrangement links TRBV30 to TRBJ2-5; the match to TRBD2 covers 9 bases. The CDR3 length is 16 residues. Germline CDR1 and CDR2: GTSNPN and SVGIG (reference sequence). V shed 2 bases and J 2 bases; nucleotides not matched to a gene: 9. CDR3 region: CAWSFGGGGVQETQYF. In DNA, the CDR3 is TGTGCCTGGAGTTTTGGGGGCGGGGGGGTACAAGAGACCCAGTACTTC.

This chain links TRBV2 with TRBJ1-1; unclear D gene. V lost 6 bases and J lost 8, with 13 bases in between. The CDR3 is 12 residues long. Germline assignment: CDR1 SNHLY and CDR2 FYNNEI. The CDR3 reads CASRFPGKEAFF. CDR3 sequence (DNA): TGTGCCAGCAGGTTTCCGGGAAAGGAAGCTTTCTTT.

This chain links TRBV10-3 with TRBJ2-2, with a tentative D call TRBD2 (6 bases). CDR3 length: 14 residues. The V and J ends lost 4 bases and 6 bases respectively, with 12 bases between them. Germline V gene lookup returns CDR1 ENHRY and CDR2 SYGVKD. The CDR3 is CAISGGEFSGELFF. CDR3 DNA sequence: TGTGCCATCAGTGGGGGGGAATTCTCCGGGGAGCTGTTTTTT.